This T cell receptor (beta chain) is drawn from a study of OX40 agonist ivuxolimab in advanced cancers. CDR1 MNHNS and CDR2 SASEGT come from the germline V gene. This CDR3 spans 16 amino acids. The V and J ends lost 2 bases and 0 bases respectively, with 11 bases between them. The data were produced by immunoSEQ multiplex PCR, yet TCRdb's version contains in-frame clones alone and is incomplete. The sample has under 85,000 clones, around 90% seen once. Material: CD4+ or CD8+ T cells sorted from blood, obtained in a trial of the OX40 agonist ivuxolimab. The clonotype was recovered from an adult with an advanced solid tumor such as melanoma, head and neck, liver or kidney cancer. The V and J genes are TRBV6-1 and TRBJ1-5; no clear D. For the CDR3, the DNA is TGTGCCAGCAGTGAACGGCCACACGTTAGCAATCAGCCCCAGCATTTT. As protein: CASSERPHVSNQPQHF.